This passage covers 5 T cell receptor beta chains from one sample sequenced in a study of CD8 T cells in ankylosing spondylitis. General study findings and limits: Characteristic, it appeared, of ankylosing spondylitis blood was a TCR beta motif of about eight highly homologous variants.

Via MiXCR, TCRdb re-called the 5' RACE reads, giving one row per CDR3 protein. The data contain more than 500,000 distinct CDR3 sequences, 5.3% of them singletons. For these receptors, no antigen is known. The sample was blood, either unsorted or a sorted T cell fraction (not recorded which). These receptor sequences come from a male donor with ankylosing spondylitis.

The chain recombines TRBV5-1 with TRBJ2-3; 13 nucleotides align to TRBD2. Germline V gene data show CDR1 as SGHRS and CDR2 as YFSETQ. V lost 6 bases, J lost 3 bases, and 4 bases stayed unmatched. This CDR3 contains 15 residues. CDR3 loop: CASTRGLAGTDTQYF. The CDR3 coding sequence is TGCGCCAGCACCCGGGGACTAGCGGGGACAGATACGCAGTATTTT.

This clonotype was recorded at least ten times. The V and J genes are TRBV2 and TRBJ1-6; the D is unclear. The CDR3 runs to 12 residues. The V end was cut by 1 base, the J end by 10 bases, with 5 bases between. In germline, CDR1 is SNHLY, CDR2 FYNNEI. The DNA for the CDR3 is TGTGCCAGCAGTGAAGGACGGTCACCCCTCCACTTT. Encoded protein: CASSEGRSPLHF. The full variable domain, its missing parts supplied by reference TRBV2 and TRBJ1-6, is EPEVTQTPSHQVTQMGQEVILRCVPISNHLYFYWYRQILGQKVEFLVSFYNNEISEKSEIFDDQFSVERPDGSNFTLKIRSTKLEDSAMYFCASSEGRSPLHFGNGTRLTVT.

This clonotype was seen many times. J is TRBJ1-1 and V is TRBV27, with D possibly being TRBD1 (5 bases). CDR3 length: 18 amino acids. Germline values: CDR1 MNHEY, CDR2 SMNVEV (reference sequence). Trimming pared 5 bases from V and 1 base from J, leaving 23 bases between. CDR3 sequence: CASSPIAPGPKGNTEAFF. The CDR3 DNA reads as TGTGCCAGCAGTCCAATTGCCCCGGGACCGAAAGGGAACACTGAAGCTTTCTTT.

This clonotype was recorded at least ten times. In DNA form, the CDR3 reads TGTGCCATCAGGGGGACAGCCTCTGGAAACACCATATATTTT. It is translated as CAIRGTASGNTIYF. J is TRBJ1-3 and V is TRBV10-3, with 7 bases matching TRBD1. This CDR3 comprises 14 residues. The trim removed 6 bases at V and 0 bases at J, leaving 2 bases unmatched. Germline CDR1 and CDR2: ENHRY and SYGVKD.

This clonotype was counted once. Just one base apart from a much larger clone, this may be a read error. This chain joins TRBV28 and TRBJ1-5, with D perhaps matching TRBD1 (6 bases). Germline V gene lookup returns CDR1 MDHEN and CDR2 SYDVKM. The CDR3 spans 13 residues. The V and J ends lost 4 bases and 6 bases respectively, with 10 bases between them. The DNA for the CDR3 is TGTGCCAGCAGTTCGGGGGCCAGTCAGCCCCAGCATTTT. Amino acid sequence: CASSSGASQPQHF.